Listed here are 21 T cell receptor beta chains from one sample, sequenced in a study of T-cell memory formation after mild COVID-19. In TCRdb, the 5' RACE reads were re-called with MiXCR into one record per CDR3 protein. This sample has under 300,000 distinct CDR3 sequences, with 7% to 10% found just once. The sample taken for sequencing was PBMCs or a T cell subset sorted from them (not recorded which). The receptors shown here come from a man aged 18 to 35 who had mild COVID-19 (a few samples of this study predate the infection). Cell type and time point are not known.

This chain joins TRBV10-3 and TRBJ2-5, with D perhaps TRBD1 or TRBD2 (5 bases each). The CDR3 totals 13 residues. Trimming removed 6 bases from V and 1 base from J, with 9 bases in between. The V gene's germline CDR1 is ENHRY and CDR2 SYGVKD. The CDR3 protein is CAISPGRQETQYF. The DNA of the CDR3 is TGTGCCATCAGCCCGGGACGCCAAGAGACCCAGTACTTC.

CDR3 in amino acids: CASSSAAGGWDTQYF. CDR3 coding DNA: TGTGCCAGCAGCTCAGCAGCGGGGGGGTGGGATACGCAGTATTTT. This chain links TRBV7-2 with TRBJ2-3, with 10 bases fitting TRBD2. This CDR3 has 15 amino acids. The V gene end was trimmed by 4 bases and the J gene end by 6 bases; junction bases not matched to a gene: 7. Germline V gene lookup returns CDR1 SGHTA and CDR2 FQGNSA.

The genes are TRBV11-2 and TRBJ1-6; D uncertain. CDR3 length equals 16 residues. Per germline, CDR1 SGHAT and CDR2 FQNNGV. Trimming removed 1 base at V and 8 bases at J, with 15 bases between. The CDR3 nucleotides read TGTGCCAGCAGCTTAGTAGGTAGAGAGATACATTCACCCCTCCACTTT. This gives the protein CASSLVGREIHSPLHF.

This clonotype was counted only a few times. A read error may be the cause here, since a much bigger clone is one base away. The chain carries TRBV7-2 and TRBJ2-1, with unresolved D. This CDR3 is 11 amino acids long. The V gene's germline CDR1 is SGHTA and CDR2 FQGNSA. Between the trimmed V and J ends, which lost 5 bases and 7 bases, there was a span of 6 bases. CDR3 in DNA: TGTGCCAGCAGCCTCCAGAATGAGCAGTTCTTC. Encoded protein: CASSLQNEQFF.

This clonotype was seen a handful of times. V usage is TRBV2 and J usage is TRBJ1-1; D is uncertain. CDR3 length: 14 residues. Looked up from germline, CDR1 is SNHLY and CDR2 is FYNNEI. Trimming took 3 bases from V and 0 from J, leaving 8 bases between them. As DNA, the CDR3 is TGTGCCAGCAGTGATTTAGTTATGAACACTGAAGCTTTCTTT. Encoded protein: CASSDLVMNTEAFF.

This clonotype has a single count. This could be a read error, since a much larger clone is one nucleotide away. The chain employs TRBV7-2 and TRBJ2-3, with D possibly matching TRBD2 (6 bases). The CDR3 extends over 17 amino acids. V lost 1 base and J 2 bases, leaving 16 bases between the germline ends. Germline loops: CDR1 SGHTA, CDR2 FQGNSA. The CDR3 sequence: CASSLVQAGDLTDTQYF. CDR3 DNA sequence: TGTGCCAGCAGCTTAGTACAAGCGGGCGACCTCACAGATACGCAGTATTTT.

In this sample, this clonotype turned up once. The CDR3 sequence is CASSQDRWEVTQYF. CDR3 bases: TGTGCCAGCAGCCAAGATAGGTGGGAGGTTACGCAGTATTTT. The chain links TRBV4-2 to TRBJ2-3, with D perhaps matching TRBD2 (6 bases). Trimming cost V 0 bases and J 8 bases, with 12 bases left between them. The germline V gene has CDR1 LGHNA and CDR2 YNFKEQ. The CDR3 sequence is 14 residues long.

In this sample, this clonotype turned up many times. The chain is built from TRBV7-2 and TRBJ1-1, with unresolved D. Germline CDR1 and CDR2: SGHTA and FQGNSA. V gave up 5 bases and J gave up 7 bases, with 14 bases separating them. This CDR3 is 13 amino acids long. The CDR3, as DNA: TGTGCCAGCAGCACCAGATCGGCGGGTGAAGCTTTCTTT. Amino acid sequence: CASSTRSAGEAFF.

This clonotype was counted at least ten times. The chain uses TRBV7-2 and TRBJ2-3; 9 bases are shared with TRBD1. The junction had 7 bases not matched to a gene; V was cut back by 5 bases and J by 4 bases. This CDR3 is 15 amino acids long. The germline V gene has CDR1 SGHTA and CDR2 FQGNSA. The DNA for the CDR3 is TGTGCCAGCAGCCTCGGGACAGGGCTGCCAGATACGCAGTATTTT. This codes for CASSLGTGLPDTQYF. The full variable domain, rest sourced from reference TRBV7-2 and TRBJ2-3, is GAGVSQSPSNKVTEKGKDVELRCDPISGHTALYWYRQSLGQGLEFLIYFQGNSAPDKSGLPSDRFSAERTGGSVSTLTIQRTQQEDSAVYLCASSLGTGLPDTQYFGPGTRLTVL.

The chain carries TRBV29-1 and TRBJ2-5; 9 bases are shared with TRBD1. CDR1 is SQVTM and CDR2 is ANQGSEA in the germline V gene. CDR3 length: 14 amino acids. With V trimmed by 6 bases and J by 4 bases, 9 bases remained unmatched. The CDR3 DNA sequence: TGCAGCGTGACCGATGCGGACAGGGGAGAGACCCAGTACTTC. It is translated as CSVTDADRGETQYF. Drawing the rest from reference TRBV29-1 and TRBJ2-5, the complete variable domain is SAVISQKPSRDICQRGTSLTIQCQVDSQVTMMFWYRQQPGQSLTLIATANQGSEATYESGFVIDKFPISRPNLTFSTLTVSNMSPEDSSIYLCSVTDADRGETQYFGPGTRLLVL.

This clonotype was seen many times. The rearrangement links TRBV4-1 to TRBJ2-6; D gene unclear. The germline V gene encodes CDR1 MGHRA and CDR2 YSYEKL. This CDR3 comprises 19 residues. The V end was cut by 0 bases, the J end by 0 bases, with 15 bases between. CDR3 sequence (DNA): TGCGCCAGCAGCCAAGATTCAGTTTCAACGCGCTCTGGGGCCAACGTCCTGACTTTC. Translated: CASSQDSVSTRSGANVLTF.

V is TRBV5-1 and J is TRBJ2-3; no clear D. This CDR3 is 13 amino acids long. Between the trimmed V and J ends, which lost 1 base and 11 bases, there was a span of 14 bases. Germline assignment: CDR1 SGHRS and CDR2 YFSETQ. CDR3 nucleotides: TGCGCCAGCAGCTTGTTCCCCCCACGCGGGCAGTATTTT. Encoded protein: CASSLFPPRGQYF. The full variable domain, with the rest looked up from reference TRBV5-1 and TRBJ2-3, is KAGVTQTPRYLIKTRGQQVTLSCSPISGHRSVSWYQQTPGQGLQFLFEYFSETQRNKGNFPGRFSGRQFSNSRSEMNVSTLELGDSALYLCASSLFPPRGQYFGPGTRLTVL.

This clonotype turned up a few times. The V call is TRBV11-2, the J call TRBJ2-7; D is possibly TRBD1 (6 bases). This CDR3 comprises 16 residues. CDR1 and CDR2 (germline): SGHAT, FQNNGV. V shed 5 bases and J shed 4 bases, with 21 bases lying between them. In nucleotides, the CDR3 is TGTGCCAGCAGCCAAAATGGGCAGGGGTTTACTTACGAGCAGTACGTC. Its translation is CASSQNGQGFTYEQYV.

This clonotype was observed many times. V is TRBV7-2 and J is TRBJ2-7; TRBD2 matches 9 bases. The J segment lost 0 bases and the V segment lost 2 bases, leaving 2 bases of the junction unmatched. This CDR3 is 15 amino acids long. CDR1 and CDR2 from the germline V gene are SGHTA and FQGNSA. DNA of the CDR3: TGTGCCAGCAGCTTAAGCGGGGGGACCTCCTACGAGCAGTACTTC. It translates to CASSLSGGTSYEQYF.

The V and J genes are TRBV6-5 and TRBJ2-5; 7 nucleotides match TRBD1. After removal of 6 bases from V and 2 bases from J, the junction contained 6 bases not matched to a gene. Germline V gives CDR1 MNHEY, CDR2 SVGAGI. The CDR3 is made up of 14 amino acids. The CDR3 region is CASSLTGDQETQYF. In DNA form, the CDR3 reads TGTGCCAGCAGCCTAACAGGGGATCAAGAGACCCAGTACTTC.

The V and J genes are TRBV10-3 and TRBJ2-1; 9 bases match TRBD2. The germline V gene encodes CDR1 ENHRY and CDR2 SYGVKD. V shed 0 bases, J shed 7 bases, and the junction held 1 base outside the gene matches. This CDR3 contains 14 residues. Here the CDR3 DNA reads TGTGCCATCAGTGAGTCTAGCGGGGGTAATGAGCAGTTCTTC. This encodes CAISESSGGNEQFF.

This clonotype has just a few counts. This chain connects TRBV7-2 to TRBJ2-3; D could derive from TRBD1 or TRBD2 (5 bases each). Germline loops: CDR1 SGHTA, CDR2 FQGNSA. V was pared by 6 bases and J by 0 bases, with 13 bases between. The CDR3 spans 15 residues. CDR3 residues: CASRNGAVSTDTQYF. The CDR3 DNA sequence: TGTGCCAGCAGGAACGGGGCCGTTAGCACAGATACGCAGTATTTT.

There are a few counts of this clonotype. The genes are TRBV7-9 and TRBJ2-5, with D perhaps TRBD1 or TRBD2 (6 bases each). Germline-derived CDR1 and CDR2 are SEHNR and FQNEAQ (reference sequence). The CDR3 length is 15 residues. V lost 1 base and J lost 2, with 11 bases in between. This CDR3 is CASSLGEGGQETQYF. Written as DNA, the CDR3 is TGTGCCAGCAGCTTAGGAGAGGGGGGACAAGAGACCCAGTACTTC.

This clonotype was detected only a few times. The V gene is TRBV20-1, the J gene TRBJ1-2, with D possibly matching TRBD1 (6 bases). The CDR3 totals 13 residues. CDR1 is DFQATT, CDR2 SNEGSKA, per germline (reference sequence). Trimming took 6 bases from V and 6 from J, leaving 17 bases between them. This CDR3 reads CSASHRVEDGYTF. Written as DNA, the CDR3 is TGCAGTGCATCACACAGGGTAGAGGATGGCTACACCTTC.

This clonotype was seen more than once but under ten times. The rearrangement joins TRBV2 to TRBJ2-5; maybe TRBD2 (5 bases). CDR3 size: 15 residues. The germline gives CDR1 SNHLY, CDR2 FYNNEI. V dropped 4 bases and J dropped 3 bases, with 15 bases sitting between them. CDR3 sequence reads: CASSVGSGYEETQYF. The CDR3 nucleotides are TGTGCCAGCAGTGTAGGGTCGGGGTACGAAGAGACCCAGTACTTC.

The chain employs TRBV20-1 and TRBJ2-5, with 14 bases fitting TRBD2. V dropped 4 bases and J dropped 5; count of bases not matched to a gene: 9. CDR3 size: 16 residues. Germline CDR1 is DFQATT and CDR2 is SNEGSKA (reference sequence). The CDR3 sequence: CSANPWTSGGWETQYF. CDR3 nucleotide sequence: TGCAGTGCTAACCCCTGGACTAGCGGGGGGTGGGAGACCCAGTACTTC.